This T cell receptor (beta chain) was recovered during a study of cytomegalovirus exposure and HLA in healthy donors. On the study more broadly: A preliminary data release comprised roughly 80 million unique TCRs obtained from HLA-typed donors. Study findings and constraints: Certain indistinguishable V segments, among them TRBV6-2 and TRBV6-3, were excluded.

Remarks on this clone: Its antigen is unknown.

The V end was cut by 3 bases, the J end by 6 bases, with 11 bases between. The CDR3 contains 13 residues. The V gene's germline CDR1 is SGHTA and CDR2 FQGNSA. PCR involved 60 Vbeta and 13 Jbeta primers. Produced via immunoSEQ multiplex PCR; TCRdb's table is partial and in-frame only. The table lists about 140,000 clones, less than 80% of them singletons, with about 2% in the top ten. The chain recombines TRBV7-2 with TRBJ1-1; D may be TRBD1 (5 bases). The material sequenced was PBMCs. The origin of this receptor is a female donor in good health and CMV-seropositive. The chain's CDR3 is CASSLGGVPEAFF. CDR3 sequence (DNA): TGTGCCAGCAGCTTGGGGGGGGTCCCTGAAGCTTTCTTT.